These 20 T cell receptor beta chains came from one sample sequenced in a study of technical replicates of blood from a few donors. The method was immunoSEQ multiplex PCR; TCRdb's version includes in-frame clones alone and lacks a portion of them. The data hold 76,000 or so clones, with 90% to 95% observed a single time. The sample consisted of T cells isolated from PBMCs. The origin of the receptors is a human donor in good health.

CDR3 DNA: TGTGCCAGCAGCTTTATAGCAGGGGGCGCTGAGTACAACACTGAAGCTTTCTTT. This encodes CASSFIAGGAEYNTEAFF. The genes are TRBV11-3 and TRBJ1-1, with 8 bases matching TRBD1. This CDR3 comprises 18 residues. V was pared by 3 bases and J by 2 bases, with 14 bases of the junction left unmatched. CDR1 is SGHNT, CDR2 YENEEA, per germline. Supplemented by reference TRBV11-3 and TRBJ1-1, the full variable domain reads EAGVVQSPRYKIIEKKQPVAFWCNPISGHNTLYWYLQNLGQGPELLIRYENEEAVDDSQLPKDRFSAERLKGVDSTLKIQPAELGDSAVYLCASSFIAGGAEYNTEAFFGQGTRLTVV.

The chain combines TRBV30 with TRBJ1-5; 9 bases align to TRBD1. There are 14 residues in the CDR3. Per germline, CDR1 GTSNPN and CDR2 SVGIG (reference sequence). V trimming: 1 base; J trimming: 4 bases; junction bases outside the gene matches: 2. CDR3 coding DNA: TGTGCCTGGAGTGGGGGGACAGGGAATCAGCCCCAGCATTTT. This codes for CAWSGGTGNQPQHF.

CDR3 protein: CASSQGFLPDTEAFF. In nucleotides, the CDR3 is TGCGCCAGCAGCCAAGGTTTTCTCCCAGACACTGAAGCTTTCTTT. V usage is TRBV4-1 and J usage is TRBJ1-1; no clear D gene. The germline V gene has CDR1 MGHRA and CDR2 YSYEKL. The CDR3 runs to 15 residues. Trimming took off 1 base at V and 3 bases at J, with 12 bases between the two ends.

In DNA form, the CDR3 reads TGTGCCAGCAGGGAAGACAGGGGGTATCAGCCCCAGCATTTT. This sequence encodes CASREDRGYQPQHF. The gene calls are TRBV7-9 and TRBJ1-5; TRBD1 matches 9 bases. Trimming cost V 6 bases and J 5 bases; bases outside gene matches: 5. The CDR3 is 14 residues long. Germline assignment: CDR1 SEHNR and CDR2 FQNEAQ (reference sequence).

This chain uses TRBV2 with TRBJ1-2; unclear D gene. Germline V gene sequence: CDR1 SNHLY, CDR2 FYNNEI. V lost 10 bases and J 5 bases, leaving 26 bases between the germline ends. The CDR3 is 16 amino acids. The CDR3 protein is CATLFTWAGGIYGYTF. The DNA for the CDR3 is TGTGCCACCCTCTTTACCTGGGCAGGCGGGATTTATGGCTACACCTTC.

This chain links TRBV13 with TRBJ2-3; D is undetermined. The CDR3 contains 13 residues. Germline V gene lookup returns CDR1 PRHDT and CDR2 FYEKMQ (reference sequence). V lost 6 bases to trimming and J lost 1 base, with 8 bases between them. In DNA, the CDR3 is TGTGCCAGCAGTCCCCAGGGCACAGATACGCAGTATTTT. Translated: CASSPQGTDTQYF.

The chain is built from TRBV7-8 and TRBJ1-5, with TRBD1 matching over 7 bases. V was clipped by 2 bases and J by 6 bases; unmatched bases: 13. CDR1 and CDR2 from the germline V gene are SGHVS and FQNEAQ. CDR3 length equals 17 residues. CDR3 protein: CASSLRFMETGAQPQHF. The CDR3 DNA is TGTGCCAGCAGCTTAAGGTTTATGGAAACAGGGGCTCAGCCCCAGCATTTT.

The chain links TRBV6-1 to TRBJ1-4, with D perhaps matching TRBD1 (6 bases). CDR3 length equals 14 residues. Germline V lookup: CDR1 MNHNS, CDR2 SASEGT. Trimming shortened V by 6 bases and J by 7 bases, and 15 bases separated the two germline ends. CDR3: CASRITTGSEKLFF. Here the CDR3 DNA reads TGTGCCAGCAGGATCACAACAGGGAGTGAAAAACTGTTTTTT.

The rearrangement uses TRBV11-3 and TRBJ2-7; no clear D gene. V lost 0 bases, J lost 0 bases, and 9 bases lay in between. Germline values: CDR1 SGHNT, CDR2 YENEEA. The CDR3 sequence is 15 residues long. The CDR3 is CASSLDPAVSYEQYF. The CDR3 DNA sequence: TGTGCCAGCAGCTTAGATCCGGCGGTCTCCTACGAGCAGTACTTC. Full variable domain (missing parts from reference TRBV11-3 and TRBJ2-7): EAGVVQSPRYKIIEKKQPVAFWCNPISGHNTLYWYLQNLGQGPELLIRYENEEAVDDSQLPKDRFSAERLKGVDSTLKIQPAELGDSAVYLCASSLDPAVSYEQYFGPGTRLTVT.

This clone was seen just once. The chain has TRBV5-4 and TRBJ1-2; D perhaps matches TRBD1 (6 bases). Trimming shortened V by 0 bases and J by 2 bases, and 14 bases separated the two germline ends. Germline assignment: CDR1 SGHNT and CDR2 YYREEE (reference sequence). This CDR3 is 16 amino acids long. The CDR3 sequence: CASSLVGGGGNYGYTF. The DNA of the CDR3 is TGTGCCAGCAGCTTGGTGGGCGGGGGCGGCAACTATGGCTACACCTTC.

The J gene is TRBJ2-7, the V gene TRBV5-1, with 11 bases lining up with TRBD2. The CDR3 totals 16 residues. Germline V gives CDR1 SGHRS, CDR2 YFSETQ. V lost 4 bases to trimming and J lost 2 bases; unmatched junction nucleotides: 8. The CDR3 region has the DNA TGCGCCAGCAGCACTACCGGGACTAGCGGCACCTACGAGCAGTACTTC. Its translation is CASSTTGTSGTYEQYF.

This CDR3 reads CASSYQLEGTEAFF. The CDR3 DNA follows: TGCGCCAGCAGCTACCAGTTGGAGGGCACTGAAGCTTTCTTT. The chain links TRBV5-1 to TRBJ1-1; D is undetermined. Trimming removed 3 bases at V and 4 bases at J, with 13 bases between. The CDR3 loop spans 14 amino acids. CDR1 SGHRS and CDR2 YFSETQ come from the germline V gene. The full variable domain, rest sourced from reference TRBV5-1 and TRBJ1-1, is KAGVTQTPRYLIKTRGQQVTLSCSPISGHRSVSWYQQTPGQGLQFLFEYFSETQRNKGNFPGRFSGRQFSNSRSEMNVSTLELGDSALYLCASSYQLEGTEAFFGQGTRLTVV.

J is TRBJ2-7 and V is TRBV5-1; D is uncertain. This CDR3 contains 15 residues. Between the trimmed V and J ends, which lost 0 bases and 0 bases, there was a span of 10 bases. Looked up from germline, CDR1 is SGHRS and CDR2 is YFSETQ. CDR3 nucleotides: TGCGCCAGCAGCTTGGCCAGAGCGAGCTCCTACGAGCAGTACTTC. Its protein is CASSLARASSYEQYF.

The chain joins TRBV4-1 to TRBJ1-5, with 8 bases that match TRBD1. Germline CDR1 is MGHRA and CDR2 is YSYEKL. V trimming: 3 bases; J trimming: 5 bases; junction bases outside the gene matches: 12. The CDR3 runs to 17 residues. The CDR3 DNA sequence: TGCGCCAGCAGCCACTTAGGACAGGGTTTTAGGGATCAGCCCCAGCATTTT. It is translated as CASSHLGQGFRDQPQHF.

The chain combines TRBV5-6 with TRBJ1-2; 7 bases match TRBD1. CDR1 and CDR2 from the germline V gene are SGHDT and YYEEEE. V was clipped by 3 bases and J by 4 bases; unmatched bases: 21. The CDR3 length is 19 residues. The CDR3 loop reads CASSSFTRGPESKTYGYTF. As DNA, the CDR3 is TGTGCCAGCAGCTCCTTTACTAGGGGGCCAGAGTCCAAAACCTATGGCTACACCTTC.

The chain uses TRBV5-5 and TRBJ2-7; 7 bases align to TRBD2. The CDR3 length is 15 residues. V lost 6 bases and J lost 3; bases outside the gene matches: 12. Germline CDR1 and CDR2: SGHKS and YYEKEE (reference sequence). The CDR3 DNA sequence: TGTGCCAGCAACGCGGCCCACGGGAGGCTCTACGAGCAGTACTTC. Residues: CASNAAHGRLYEQYF.

This sequence joins TRBV5-6 and TRBJ2-7, with D maybe TRBD1 (5 bases). The CDR3 has 14 residues. Germline values: CDR1 SGHDT, CDR2 YYEEEE. Between the trimmed V and J ends, which lost 4 bases and 0 bases, there was a span of 11 bases. CDR3 in amino acids: CASSVTESSYEQYF. In DNA form, the CDR3 reads TGTGCCAGCAGCGTGACAGAGAGCTCCTACGAGCAGTACTTC. Looking up the rest from reference TRBV5-6 and TRBJ2-7 gives the full variable domain: DAGVTQSPTHLIKTRGQQVTLRCSPKSGHDTVSWYQQALGQGPQFIFQYYEEEERQRGNFPDRFSGHQFPNYSSELNVNALLLGDSALYLCASSVTESSYEQYFGPGTRLTVT.

V and J are TRBV13 and TRBJ1-6; tentative D call: TRBD1 (6 bases). The germline V and J ends were trimmed by 0 bases and 11 bases, with 14 bases remaining between them. Germline V gene lookup returns CDR1 PRHDT and CDR2 FYEKMQ (reference sequence). The CDR3 consists of 15 residues. The CDR3 sequence: CASSLGRGTLAPLHF. CDR3 DNA: TGTGCCAGCAGCTTAGGCCGAGGGACATTGGCACCCCTCCACTTT.

The rearrangement joins TRBV6-1 to TRBJ2-5, with 8 bases lining up with TRBD2. CDR1 and CDR2 from the germline V gene are MNHNS and SASEGT. V trimming: 1 base; J trimming: 5 bases; junction bases outside the gene matches: 9. The CDR3 spans 16 residues. CDR3 in amino acids: CASSEEFGRAGETQYF. CDR3 DNA: TGTGCCAGCAGTGAAGAGTTCGGGAGGGCCGGGGAGACCCAGTACTTC.

The chain joins TRBV6-5 to TRBJ2-1; D uncertain. CDR3 length: 13 amino acids. Trimming removed 6 bases from V and 2 bases from J, with 8 bases in between. The germline CDR1 and CDR2 sequences are MNHEY and SVGAGI. CDR3 in DNA: TGTGCCAGCAGAGAATCTACCTACAATGAGCAGTTCTTC. It translates to CASRESTYNEQFF.